Presented here are 2 T cell receptor beta chains from one specimen sequenced in a study of T cells in tumors after PD-1 blockade. Here immunoSEQ multiplex PCR was the method, and the copy in TCRdb shows in-frame clones only, minus some. Here the sample spans 60,000 to 75,000 clones, under 80% being singletons. The sequencing used PBMCs, collected after anti-PD-1 treatment. The source is a human donor with basal cell carcinoma.

This clone was picked up a small number of times. The V gene is TRBV7-9, the J gene TRBJ1-2; D may be TRBD1 (6 bases). CDR3 size: 16 residues. CDR1 and CDR2 from the germline V gene are SEHNR and FQNEAQ (reference sequence). V gave up 5 bases and J gave up 4 bases, with 20 bases separating them. This CDR3 reads CASSTNRDTGRYGYTF. The CDR3 coding sequence is TGTGCCAGCAGCACGAACCGGGACACGGGGCGCTATGGCTACACCTTC.

This clone was observed a handful of times. This chain uses TRBV5-1 with TRBJ2-7; no firm D call. V was pared by 6 bases and J by 3 bases, with 13 bases between. The CDR3 length is 13 residues. Germline CDR1 is SGHRS and CDR2 is YFSETQ. CDR3 amino acids: CASTGWGGYEQYF. DNA of the CDR3: TGCGCCAGCACCGGATGGGGTGGCTACGAGCAGTACTTC.